This section outlines one T cell receptor (beta chain) sequence together with its context. Its target is unknown. V was clipped by 5 bases and J by 2 bases, with 18 bases between them. The CDR3 spans 16 residues. Germline-derived CDR1 and CDR2 are MNHEY and SMNVEV (reference sequence). The sample is drawn from a study of shared clonotypes between healthy human individuals. Study outcomes and limitations: Around 4.9% of naive CD4 clonotypes were shared across several donors.

Assay execution proceeded at the deep level. Once extracted for a subset, genomic DNA was divided evenly among several immunoSEQ plates. Profiling relied on immunoSEQ multiplex PCR, and the TCRdb table lists in-frame clones only, not all of them. The sample contains roughly 660,000 clones, 80% to 95% of which appear only once. The sequence came from a man between 18 and 29 years old in good health. Some clones in this sample may be carry-over from other donors' samples. J is TRBJ2-5 and V is TRBV27, with D possibly TRBD2 on 5 matching bases. The sample comprised memory CD8+ T cells from PBMCs. The subset: CD45RO+ cells pooled with CCR7-negative TemRA cells. The CDR3 protein is CASSPRLPDYQETQYF. CDR3 DNA sequence: TGTGCCAGCAGTCCCCGCCTCCCTGACTATCAAGAGACCCAGTACTTC.